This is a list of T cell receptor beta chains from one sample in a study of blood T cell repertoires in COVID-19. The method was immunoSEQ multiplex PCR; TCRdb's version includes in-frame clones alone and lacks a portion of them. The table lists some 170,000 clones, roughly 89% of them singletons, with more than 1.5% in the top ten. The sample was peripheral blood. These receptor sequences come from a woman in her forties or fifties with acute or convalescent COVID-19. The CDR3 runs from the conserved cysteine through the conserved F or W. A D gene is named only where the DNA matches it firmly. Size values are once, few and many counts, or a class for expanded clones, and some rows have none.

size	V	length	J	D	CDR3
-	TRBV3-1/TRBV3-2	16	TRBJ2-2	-	CASSQDITSQTGELFF
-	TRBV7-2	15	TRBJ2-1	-	CASNVPGSLFNEQFF
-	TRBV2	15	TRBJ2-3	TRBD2	CASRGGLAGTDTQYF
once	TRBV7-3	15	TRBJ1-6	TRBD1	CASSLGTGLNSPLHF
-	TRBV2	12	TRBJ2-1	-	CASSGLRSEQFF
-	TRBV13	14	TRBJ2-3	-	CASSLGYPSDTQYF
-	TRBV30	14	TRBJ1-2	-	CAWSGLGAGQGYTF
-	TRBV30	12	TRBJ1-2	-	CAGGAENYGYTF
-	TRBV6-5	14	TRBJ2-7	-	CASSFHGGPEGQYF
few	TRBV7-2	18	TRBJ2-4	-	CASSLVATDILAKNIQYF
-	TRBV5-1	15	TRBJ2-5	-	CASSLEMWAGETQYF
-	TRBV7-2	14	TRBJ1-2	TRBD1	CASSADRILTFYTF
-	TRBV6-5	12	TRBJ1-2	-	CASSYGSYGYTF
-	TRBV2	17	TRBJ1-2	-	CASSQTGATSSMVGYTF
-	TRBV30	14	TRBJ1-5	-	CAWSGGGGGQPQHF
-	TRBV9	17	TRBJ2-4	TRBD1	CASSLYGTGTAKNIQYF
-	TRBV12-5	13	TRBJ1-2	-	CASGAQGFYGYTF
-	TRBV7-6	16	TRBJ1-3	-	CASSLGQGGGGNTIYF
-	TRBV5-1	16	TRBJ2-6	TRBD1	CASSGTTGTGANVLTF
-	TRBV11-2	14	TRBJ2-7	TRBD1	CASSSRQGSYEQYF
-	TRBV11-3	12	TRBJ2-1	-	CASSPVGIEQFF
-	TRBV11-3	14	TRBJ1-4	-	CASSSYGGEEKLFF
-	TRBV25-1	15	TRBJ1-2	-	CASTRYLAGRDGYTF
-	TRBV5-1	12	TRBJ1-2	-	CASSLGEHGYTF
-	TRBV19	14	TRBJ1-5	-	CASSIAQATGPQHF
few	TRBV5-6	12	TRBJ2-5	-	CASNRDFGTQYF
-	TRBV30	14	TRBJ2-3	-	CAWSVGGATDTQYF
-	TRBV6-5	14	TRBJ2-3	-	CASRTGLSTDTQYF
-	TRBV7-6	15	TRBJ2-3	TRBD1	CASSLAPGQGHTQYF
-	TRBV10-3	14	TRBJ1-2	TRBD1	CAISTGERDYGYTF
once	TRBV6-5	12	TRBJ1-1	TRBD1	CASRDRAGEAFF
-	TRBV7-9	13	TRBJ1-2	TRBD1	CASRTGGNYGYTF
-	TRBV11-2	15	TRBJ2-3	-	CASSHIAVSTDTQYF
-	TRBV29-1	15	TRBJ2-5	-	CSVARTLQMGETQYF
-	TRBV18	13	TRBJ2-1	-	CASSPPLVSEQFF
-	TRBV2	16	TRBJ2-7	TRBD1	CASSEPGQGGSYEQYF
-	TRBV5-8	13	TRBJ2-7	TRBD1	CASSLDRVYEQYF
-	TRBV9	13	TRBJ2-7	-	CASSGGASYEQYF
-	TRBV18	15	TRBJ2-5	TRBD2	CASSPNRGDSETQYF
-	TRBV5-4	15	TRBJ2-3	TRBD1	CASGYRGSNTDTQYF
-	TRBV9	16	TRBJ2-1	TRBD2	CASSVAGTSGLNEQFF
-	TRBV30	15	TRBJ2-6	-	CATSAGKSGANVLTF
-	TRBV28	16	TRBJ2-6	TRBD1	CASLSSPGGGANVLTF
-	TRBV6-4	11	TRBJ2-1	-	CASSGGGEQFF
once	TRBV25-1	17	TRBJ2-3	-	CASSETWGGDITDTQYF
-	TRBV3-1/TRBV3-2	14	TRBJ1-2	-	CASSWARGNYGYTF